The 20 T cell receptor beta chains in this list originate from one sample, sequenced in a study of blood T cell repertoires in COVID-19. TCRdb's copy holds only in-frame clones and misses some; the assay was immunoSEQ multiplex PCR. The repertoire has 200,000 to 250,000 clones, 80% to 95% of them found once; the top ten carry about 0.8%. Sequenced sample: peripheral blood. Every receptor here comes from a man between 60 and 75 years old with COVID-19, enrolled during active disease.

The rearrangement links TRBV28 to TRBJ1-6; no clear D. The germline V gene has CDR1 MDHEN and CDR2 SYDVKM. The V end lost 6 bases, the J end lost 7 bases, and 10 bases lay between the germline ends. The CDR3 is 13 amino acids. CDR3 amino acids: CASSPGMNSPLHF. CDR3 bases: TGTGCCAGCAGCCCCGGGATGAATTCACCCCTCCACTTT.

V usage is TRBV27 and J usage is TRBJ2-7; tentative D call: TRBD1 (6 bases). Per the germline V gene, CDR1 is MNHEY and CDR2 is SMNVEV (reference sequence). The length of the CDR3 is 14 residues. Trimming took off 5 bases at V and 6 bases at J, with 17 bases between the two ends. CDR3 in amino acids: CASSLEATGLEQYF. The CDR3 nucleotides are TGTGCCAGCAGTCTGGAGGCAACAGGGCTCGAGCAGTACTTC.

This sequence joins TRBV6-5 and TRBJ2-3; TRBD1 matches 9 bases. V lost 5 bases, J lost 4 bases, and 7 bases stayed unmatched. Germline V gives CDR1 MNHEY, CDR2 SVGAGI. The CDR3 has 15 amino acids. Here the CDR3 reads CASSLGQGGADTQYF. CDR3 in DNA: TGTGCCAGCAGTCTGGGACAGGGAGGCGCAGATACGCAGTATTTT.

The gene calls are TRBV4-3 and TRBJ2-2, with a weak D call TRBD1 (6 bases). The germline CDR1 and CDR2 sequences are LGHNA and YSLEER. V lost 5 bases and J lost 6, with 19 bases in between. The CDR3 has 16 amino acids. The CDR3 reads CASSLRQDLSSGELFF. The CDR3 DNA reads as TGCGCCAGCAGCTTACGACAGGACCTATCCTCCGGGGAGCTGTTTTTT.

The J gene is TRBJ2-2, the V gene TRBV3-1 (or the pseudogene TRBV3-2), with TRBD2 as a possible D gene (5 bases). Trimming removed 4 bases at V and 7 bases at J, with 13 bases between. CDR1 is LGHDT, CDR2 YNNKEL, per germline (reference sequence). The CDR3 runs to 14 residues. CDR3 sequence reads: CASSPVIGVGELFF. The CDR3 bases are TGTGCCAGCAGCCCGGTGATCGGGGTCGGGGAGCTGTTTTTT.

The chain uses TRBV29-1 and TRBJ1-2; 9 bases map to TRBD1. The germline gives CDR1 SQVTM, CDR2 ANQGSEA. After removal of 0 bases from V and 3 bases from J, the junction contained 8 bases not matched to a gene. The CDR3 is made up of 16 amino acids. The CDR3 DNA reads TGCAGCGTTGAAGACACAACAGGGGGCCCGGACTATGGCTACACCTTC. It translates to CSVEDTTGGPDYGYTF.

This clone has only one observation. V is TRBV2 and J is TRBJ1-1, with a tentative D call TRBD1 (6 bases). V was shortened by 7 bases and J by 3 bases, with 18 bases between the two germline ends. This CDR3 spans 15 amino acids. Looked up from germline, CDR1 is SNHLY and CDR2 is FYNNEI. CDR3 DNA sequence: TGTGCCAGCACTAAGGACAGCCGCTTGTACACTGAAGCTTTCTTT. Translated, it gives CASTKDSRLYTEAFF.

V gene TRBV7-8 combines with J gene TRBJ2-3; D perhaps matches TRBD1 (5 bases). This CDR3 has 14 residues. Trimming stripped 1 base from V and 0 bases from J, with 5 bases between. CDR1 is SGHVS and CDR2 is FQNEAQ in the germline V gene. The CDR3 loop is CASSLGQSTDTQYF. DNA of the CDR3: TGTGCCAGCAGCTTAGGACAGAGCACAGATACGCAGTATTTT.

V and J are TRBV28 and TRBJ2-7; D is perhaps TRBD1 (6 bases). The CDR3 contains 14 residues. The germline gives CDR1 MDHEN, CDR2 SYDVKM. V dropped 8 bases and J dropped 0 bases, with 14 bases sitting between them. CDR3 amino acids: CASSPDRISYEQYF. The CDR3 nucleotides are TGTGCCAGCTCTCCCGACAGGATCTCCTACGAGCAGTACTTC.

This chain joins TRBV28 and TRBJ2-7, with 7 bases aligning to TRBD1. The junction had 10 bases not matched to a gene; V was cut back by 5 bases and J by 3 bases. CDR1 and CDR2 from the germline V gene are MDHEN and SYDVKM. The CDR3 loop spans 15 amino acids. In nucleotides, the CDR3 is TGTGCCAGCAGTCCCGGCAGGGGGTCCGGCTACGAGCAGTACTTC. Translating gives CASSPGRGSGYEQYF.

The chain couples TRBV7-2 to TRBJ1-2, with TRBD1 matching over 9 bases. Germline V gene lookup returns CDR1 SGHTA and CDR2 FQGNSA. The CDR3 is 15 residues long. Trimming at V came to 5 bases and at J to 8 bases, leaving 12 bases not matched to a gene. This CDR3 reads CASSPAGTGRSGYTF. The CDR3 nucleotides are TGTGCCAGCAGCCCCGCCGGGACAGGGAGGTCCGGCTACACCTTC. Supplemented by reference TRBV7-2 and TRBJ1-2, the full variable domain reads GAGVSQSPSNKVTEKGKDVELRCDPISGHTALYWYRQSLGQGLEFLIYFQGNSAPDKSGLPSDRFSAERTGGSVSTLTIQRTQQEDSAVYLCASSPAGTGRSGYTFGSGTRLTVV.

The J gene is TRBJ1-4, the V gene TRBV28; D gene unclear. The CDR3 consists of 13 residues. In germline, CDR1 is MDHEN, CDR2 SYDVKM. Trimming shortened V by 7 bases and J by 7 bases, and 13 bases separated the two germline ends. The CDR3 is CASKGARGEKLFF. The CDR3 bases are TGTGCCAGCAAGGGAGCGCGGGGTGAAAAACTGTTTTTT.

V and J are TRBV28 and TRBJ1-2; 9 nucleotides align to TRBD1. Trimming cost V 6 bases and J 8 bases; bases outside gene matches: 13. In germline, CDR1 is MDHEN, CDR2 SYDVKM. The CDR3 spans 15 residues. As DNA, the CDR3 is TGTGCCAGCAGCCGAACCGGGACAGGGATGAGGGGCTACACCTTC. It is translated as CASSRTGTGMRGYTF.

The V gene is TRBV6-1, the J gene TRBJ2-7; TRBD1 matches at 8 bases. Germline CDR1 reads MNHNS; CDR2 reads SASEGT. This CDR3 is 15 amino acids long. J was trimmed by 7 bases and V by 3 bases; bases with no gene match: 11. CDR3 sequence (DNA): TGTGCCAGCAGTGATGGAGGACAGGGAATAGGAGAGCAGTACTTC. This gives the protein CASSDGGQGIGEQYF.

This clone was seen once. Other DNA sequences of this sample code for an identical CDR3. The V and J genes are TRBV3-1 (or the pseudogene TRBV3-2) and TRBJ1-6; D not certain. The germline V gene encodes CDR1 LGHDT and CDR2 YNNKEL (reference sequence). The germline V and J ends were trimmed by 0 bases and 0 bases, with 3 bases remaining between them. CDR3 length: 15 amino acids. For the CDR3, the DNA is TGTGCCAGCAGCCAAGATAGCTCCTATAATTCACCCCTCCACTTT. Translating it yields CASSQDSSYNSPLHF.

V is TRBV11-2 and J is TRBJ1-1; unclear D gene. V lost 5 bases and J 0 bases, leaving 13 bases between the germline ends. Germline lookup yields CDR1 SGHAT and CDR2 FQNNGV. This CDR3 contains 15 residues. The DNA of the CDR3 is TGTGCCAGCAGCCCATTGCGGGTCATGAACACTGAAGCTTTCTTT. Residues: CASSPLRVMNTEAFF.

The CDR3 coding sequence is TGCGCCAGCAGGACAACAGGGGCTAATGAAAAACTGTTTTTT. This gives the protein CASRTTGANEKLFF. The genes are TRBV10-2 and TRBJ1-4, with 7 bases matching TRBD1. CDR1 WSHSY and CDR2 SAAADI come from the germline V gene. This CDR3 region has 14 residues. Trimming took 6 bases from V and 3 from J; bases not matched to a gene: 4.

CDR3 residues: CASSLMGQGDGYTF. The DNA of the CDR3 is TGTGCCAGCAGTTTAATGGGCCAGGGGGATGGCTACACCTTC. V and J are TRBV28 and TRBJ1-2; TRBD1 matches at 7 bases. J gave up 6 bases and V 2 bases, and 6 bases lay outside the gene matches. The CDR3 has 14 amino acids. The V gene's germline CDR1 is MDHEN and CDR2 SYDVKM.

This clone was seen a single time. The rearrangement links TRBV10-3 to TRBJ2-1; TRBD2 matches 10 bases. Unmatched junction bases numbered 10, after V lost 8 bases and J lost 0 bases. CDR1 and CDR2 (germline): ENHRY, SYGVKD. The CDR3 loop spans 17 amino acids. The CDR3 region is CAISPSGSRSSYNEQFF. Written as DNA, the CDR3 is TGTGCCATCTCCCCTAGCGGGAGCCGAAGCTCCTACAATGAGCAGTTCTTC.

The chain uses TRBV7-8 and TRBJ1-5; TRBD1 aligns across 7 bases. Germline CDR1 is SGHVS and CDR2 is FQNEAQ. With V trimmed by 5 bases and J by 4 bases, 11 bases remained unmatched. The CDR3 length is 16 residues. The CDR3 sequence is CASSPFLGQTNQPQHF. CDR3 DNA sequence: TGTGCCAGCAGCCCGTTCTTGGGACAGACTAATCAGCCCCAGCATTTT.